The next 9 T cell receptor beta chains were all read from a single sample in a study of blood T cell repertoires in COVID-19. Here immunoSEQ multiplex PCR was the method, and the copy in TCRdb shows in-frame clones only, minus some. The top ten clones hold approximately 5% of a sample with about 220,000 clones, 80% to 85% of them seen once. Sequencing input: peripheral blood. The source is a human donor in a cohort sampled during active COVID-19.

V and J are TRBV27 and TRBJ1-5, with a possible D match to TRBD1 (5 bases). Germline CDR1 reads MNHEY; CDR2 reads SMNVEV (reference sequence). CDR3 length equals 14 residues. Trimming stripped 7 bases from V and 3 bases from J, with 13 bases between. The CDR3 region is CASNPRQTNQPQHF. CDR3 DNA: TGTGCCAGCAACCCCCGACAGACCAATCAGCCCCAGCATTTT.

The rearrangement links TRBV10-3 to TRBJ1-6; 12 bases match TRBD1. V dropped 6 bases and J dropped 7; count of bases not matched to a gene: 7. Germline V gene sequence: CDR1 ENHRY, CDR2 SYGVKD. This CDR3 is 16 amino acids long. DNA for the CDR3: TGTGCCATCAGCCGGGACAGGGGGCGCGGGAATTCACCCCTCCACTTT. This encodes CAISRDRGRGNSPLHF.

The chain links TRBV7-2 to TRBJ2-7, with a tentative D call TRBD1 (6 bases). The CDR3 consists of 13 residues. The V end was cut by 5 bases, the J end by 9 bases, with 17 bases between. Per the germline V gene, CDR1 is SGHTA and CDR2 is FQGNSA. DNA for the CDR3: TGTGCCAGCAGCCCTCGGACAGCTTCGGGGCAGTACTTC. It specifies CASSPRTASGQYF. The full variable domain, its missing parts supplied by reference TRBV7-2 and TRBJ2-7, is GAGVSQSPSNKVTEKGKDVELRCDPISGHTALYWYRQSLGQGLEFLIYFQGNSAPDKSGLPSDRFSAERTGGSVSTLTIQRTQQEDSAVYLCASSPRTASGQYFGPGTRLTVT.

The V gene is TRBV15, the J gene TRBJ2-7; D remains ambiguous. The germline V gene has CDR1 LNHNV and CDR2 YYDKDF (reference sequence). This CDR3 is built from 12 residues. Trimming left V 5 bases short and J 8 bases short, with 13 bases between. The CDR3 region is CATSLMSTKQYF. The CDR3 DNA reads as TGTGCCACCAGCCTGATGTCTACGAAGCAGTACTTC. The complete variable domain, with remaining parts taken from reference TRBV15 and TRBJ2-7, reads DAMVIQNPRYQVTQFGKPVTLSCSQTLNHNVMYWYQQKSSQAPKLLFHYYDKDFNNEADTPDNFQSRRPNTSFCFLDIRSPGLGDTAMYLCATSLMSTKQYFGPGTRLTVT.

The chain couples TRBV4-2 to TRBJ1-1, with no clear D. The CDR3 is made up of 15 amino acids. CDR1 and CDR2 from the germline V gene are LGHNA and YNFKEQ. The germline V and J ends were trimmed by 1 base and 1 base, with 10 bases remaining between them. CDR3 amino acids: CASSQGGLWNTEAFF. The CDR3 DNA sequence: TGTGCCAGCAGCCAAGGCGGGCTGTGGAACACTGAAGCTTTCTTT.

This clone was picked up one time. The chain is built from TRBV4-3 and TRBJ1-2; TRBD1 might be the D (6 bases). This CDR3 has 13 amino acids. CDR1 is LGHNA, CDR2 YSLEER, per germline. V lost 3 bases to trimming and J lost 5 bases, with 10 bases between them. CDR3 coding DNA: TGCGCCAGCAGCCATGCTACAGGGTATGGCTACACCTTC. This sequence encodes CASSHATGYGYTF.

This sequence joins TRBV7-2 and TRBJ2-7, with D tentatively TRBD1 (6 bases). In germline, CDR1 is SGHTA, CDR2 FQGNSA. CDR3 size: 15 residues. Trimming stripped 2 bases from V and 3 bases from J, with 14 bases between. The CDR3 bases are TGTGCCAGCAGCTTAAGTCAGGGGCCCCTCTACGAGCAGTACTTC. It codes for CASSLSQGPLYEQYF.

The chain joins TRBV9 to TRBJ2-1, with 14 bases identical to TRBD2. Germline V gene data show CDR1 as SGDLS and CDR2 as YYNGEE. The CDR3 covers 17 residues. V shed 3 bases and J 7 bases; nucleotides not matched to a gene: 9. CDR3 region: CASSGGTSGSRVNEQFF. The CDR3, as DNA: TGTGCCAGCAGCGGAGGGACTAGCGGGAGTCGGGTAAATGAGCAGTTCTTC.

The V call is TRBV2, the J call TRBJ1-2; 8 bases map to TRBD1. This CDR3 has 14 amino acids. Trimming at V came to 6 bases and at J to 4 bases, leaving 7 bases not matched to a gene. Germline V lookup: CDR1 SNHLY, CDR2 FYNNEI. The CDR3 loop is CASSEDRVPYGYTF. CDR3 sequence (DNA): TGTGCCAGCAGCGAGGACAGGGTTCCCTATGGCTACACCTTC.